This entry concerns a single T cell receptor beta chain. The antigen is not known. The sample comes from a study of OX40 agonist ivuxolimab in advanced cancers. Study-level points and caveats: Still undetermined is the antigen specificity of the expanded peripheral T cells.

Unmatched junction bases numbered 7, after V lost 9 bases and J lost 7 bases. CDR1 and CDR2 (germline): LNHDA, SQIVND (reference sequence). This CDR3 has 12 residues. Drawing of blood for sampling happened at baseline, at cycle 4 day 1, and at cycle 7 day 1. Using immunoSEQ multiplex PCR, the repertoire was profiled, and TCRdb retains in-frame clones only, with some absent. Of roughly 93,000 clones in the sample, roughly four fifths were seen once. The chain couples TRBV19 to TRBJ2-7; 9 nucleotides agree with TRBD1. The material was CD4+ or CD8+ T cells sorted from blood, obtained in a trial of the OX40 agonist ivuxolimab. This clonotype was sampled from an adult with an advanced solid tumor such as melanoma, head and neck, liver or kidney cancer. The CDR3 DNA follows: TGTGCCAGCGGACAGGGGACAGGGGAGCAGTACTTC. It yields the protein CASGQGTGEQYF. Full variable domain (missing parts from reference TRBV19 and TRBJ2-7): DGGITQSPKYLFRKEGQNVTLSCEQNLNHDAMYWYRQDPGQGLRLIYYSQIVNDFQKGDIAEGYSVSREKKESFPLTVTSAQKNPTAFYLCASGQGTGEQYFGPGTRLTVT.